The 29 T cell receptor beta chains given below trace back to one sample, sequenced in a study of T cell changes during pregnancy in multiple sclerosis. Generated by immunoSEQ multiplex PCR, the TCRdb table keeps only in-frame clones and is missing some. Among approximately 43,000 clones listed, less than 95% were seen once. The source was CD8+ T cells from peripheral blood mononuclear cells, collected in the first trimester of pregnancy. All receptors come from a female donor with multiple sclerosis, enrolled in a pregnancy study.

The chain is built from TRBV9 and TRBJ1-3; 7 bases are shared with TRBD1. The J segment lost 0 bases and the V segment lost 3 bases, leaving 12 bases of the junction unmatched. This CDR3 is built from 18 residues. The germline CDR1 and CDR2 sequences are SGDLS and YYNGEE. CDR3 loop: CASSAPNYRGSSGNTIYF. The CDR3 region has the DNA TGTGCCAGCAGCGCGCCGAATTACAGGGGTTCCTCTGGAAACACCATATATTTT.

The J gene is TRBJ1-1, the V gene TRBV5-6; D gene ambiguous. The CDR3 covers 15 residues. Trimming pared 2 bases from V and 5 bases from J, leaving 16 bases between. Germline lookup yields CDR1 SGHDT and CDR2 YYEEEE. This CDR3 reads CASSLHPHRRTEAFF. CDR3 sequence (DNA): TGTGCCAGCAGCTTACACCCCCATCGGAGGACTGAAGCTTTCTTT.

The count of this clone is one. This sequence joins TRBV4-1 and TRBJ2-7; 7 positions match TRBD1. Trimming took 1 base from V and 5 from J; bases not matched to a gene: 8. This CDR3 has 15 amino acids. Germline V lookup: CDR1 MGHRA, CDR2 YSYEKL. This CDR3 is CASSQVETGINEQYF. In nucleotides, the CDR3 is TGCGCCAGCAGCCAAGTTGAGACAGGGATCAACGAGCAGTACTTC.

V and J are TRBV10-1 and TRBJ1-4; D is unclear. Trimming removed 2 bases at V and 8 bases at J, with 18 bases between. Germline lookup yields CDR1 WNHNN and CDR2 SYGVQD (reference sequence). This CDR3 is built from 16 residues. The CDR3 reads CASSETSEVREEKLFF. As DNA, the CDR3 is TGCGCCAGCAGTGAGACGAGCGAAGTTCGAGAGGAAAAACTGTTTTTT.

The rearrangement links TRBV27 to TRBJ2-7, with 14 positions matching TRBD2. This CDR3 has 17 amino acids. CDR1 and CDR2 from the germline V gene are MNHEY and SMNVEV (reference sequence). The V and J ends lost 6 bases and 0 bases, in that order; junction bases with no gene match: 7. The CDR3 coding sequence is TGTGCCAGCAGGACTAGCGGGGGGGATTGGGACTCCTACGAGCAGTACTTC. This sequence encodes CASRTSGGDWDSYEQYF.

This clone was recorded once. The rearrangement joins TRBV7-9 to TRBJ1-1; 7 positions agree with TRBD1. The length of the CDR3 is 13 residues. Germline trimming cut 1 base from V and 10 bases from J; bases unmatched to any gene: 6. Germline loops: CDR1 SEHNR, CDR2 FQNEAQ (reference sequence). CDR3 loop: CASSLGQGMPAFF. CDR3 sequence (DNA): TGTGCCAGCAGCTTAGGACAGGGCATGCCAGCTTTCTTT.

This clone was observed a few times. This sequence joins TRBV29-1 and TRBJ1-2, with D maybe TRBD1 (5 bases). CDR1 is SQVTM and CDR2 is ANQGSEA in the germline V gene. The CDR3 extends over 12 amino acids. Trimming took off 3 bases at V and 6 bases at J, with 11 bases between the two ends. The CDR3 DNA reads as TGCAGCGTTGATGGGGGGATGAATGGCTACACCTTC. Protein product: CSVDGGMNGYTF.

This clone has only one observation. The V and J genes are TRBV6-4 and TRBJ2-2, with a tentative D call TRBD2 (6 bases). CDR1 and CDR2 (germline): MRHNA, SNTAGT. This CDR3 is 15 amino acids long. Trimming pared 11 bases from V and 1 base from J, leaving 17 bases between. In DNA, the CDR3 is TGTGCCTTTAAACGGCCGGGACTGAACACCGGGGAGCTGTTTTTT. It yields the protein CAFKRPGLNTGELFF.

The J gene is TRBJ1-5, the V gene TRBV30; TRBD1 matches 7 bases. J lost 6 bases, V lost 1 base, and 9 bases had no gene match. This CDR3 has 15 residues. Germline V CDR1 and CDR2: GTSNPN, SVGIG (reference sequence). CDR3 loop: CAWSDDGAGGQPQHF. The CDR3 nucleotides read TGTGCCTGGAGTGATGACGGGGCAGGGGGTCAGCCCCAGCATTTT.

The chain recombines TRBV5-4 with TRBJ2-1, with 8 bases aligning to TRBD1. Germline-derived CDR1 and CDR2 are SGHNT and YYREEE (reference sequence). V gave up 4 bases and J gave up 9 bases; unmatched junction bases: 9. The CDR3 loop spans 14 amino acids. The CDR3 DNA is TGTGCCAGCAGCCCCGGACAGGGTGGAATTGAGCAGTTCTTC. This sequence encodes CASSPGQGGIEQFF.

The rearrangement uses TRBV29-1 and TRBJ2-5, with TRBD2 identical over 10 bases. The CDR3 runs 15 residues. With V trimmed by 4 bases and J by 5 bases, 10 bases remained unmatched. CDR1 and CDR2 from the germline V gene are SQVTM and ANQGSEA. CDR3 protein: CSVAIAGGLGETQYF. CDR3 in DNA: TGCAGCGTTGCTATAGCGGGGGGCCTTGGGGAGACCCAGTACTTC.

The chain carries TRBV19 and TRBJ1-2; D possibly corresponds to TRBD1 (5 bases). The CDR3 sequence is 13 residues long. Germline V lookup: CDR1 LNHDA, CDR2 SQIVND (reference sequence). The V end was cut by 3 bases, the J end by 8 bases, with 13 bases between. CDR3 amino acids: CASSIPPGGGYTF. In nucleotides, the CDR3 is TGTGCCAGTAGTATCCCGCCGGGGGGGGGCTACACCTTC.

The V gene is TRBV7-2, the J gene TRBJ2-1; the match to TRBD2 covers 10 bases. CDR3 length equals 18 residues. Unmatched junction bases numbered 18, after V lost 5 bases and J lost 8 bases. Germline CDR1 SGHTA, CDR2 FQGNSA. CDR3 sequence (DNA): TGTGCCAGCAGCAGAGGCGGGGTGGGACTAGCGTTTGGTGATGAGCAGTTCTTC. The encoded protein is CASSRGGVGLAFGDEQFF.

The chain carries TRBV7-9 and TRBJ1-5; D might be TRBD1 (6 bases). V lost 5 bases, J lost 0 bases, and 11 bases lay in between. CDR1 SEHNR and CDR2 FQNEAQ come from the germline V gene (reference sequence). CDR3 length: 15 residues. CDR3 region: CASSKGVSSNQPQHF. In DNA, the CDR3 is TGTGCCAGCAGCAAGGGGGTTTCTAGCAATCAGCCCCAGCATTTT.

The chain joins TRBV9 to TRBJ1-1; no firm D call. V was trimmed by 0 bases and J by 6 bases, leaving 9 bases between them. This CDR3 spans 13 amino acids. CDR1 is SGDLS, CDR2 YYNGEE, per germline. The CDR3 sequence: CASSVAVFSEAFF. CDR3 in DNA: TGTGCCAGCAGCGTAGCCGTGTTTTCTGAAGCTTTCTTT.

The chain uses TRBV6-4 and TRBJ2-3, with TRBD2 identical over 11 bases. Trimming cost V 3 bases and J 1 base; bases outside gene matches: 3. There are 16 residues in the CDR3. Germline V lookup: CDR1 MRHNA, CDR2 SNTAGT. The CDR3 region is CASSEETSGGTDTQYF. The CDR3 nucleotides are TGTGCCAGCAGTGAGGAGACTAGCGGGGGCACAGATACGCAGTATTTT.

V gene TRBV7-8 combines with J gene TRBJ1-2; perhaps TRBD1 as D (5 bases). The CDR3 is made up of 13 amino acids. Trimming left V 5 bases short and J 7 bases short, with 14 bases between. Per germline, CDR1 SGHVS and CDR2 FQNEAQ. CDR3 loop: CASSVGTTGGYTF. The CDR3 DNA reads as TGTGCCAGCAGCGTAGGGACTACGGGTGGCTACACCTTC.

This chain uses TRBV4-2 with TRBJ1-3; D possibly corresponds to TRBD1 (5 bases). The germline V gene has CDR1 LGHNA and CDR2 YNFKEQ. The CDR3 is made up of 16 amino acids. The V end lost 0 bases, the J end lost 4 bases, and 13 bases lay between the germline ends. The CDR3 DNA sequence: TGTGCCAGCAGCCAAGATCCCGGCCAGGGAGGAAACACCATATATTTT. Amino acid sequence: CASSQDPGQGGNTIYF.

V and J are TRBV9 and TRBJ2-3; 10 bases align to TRBD2. From germline, CDR1 is SGDLS and CDR2 YYNGEE. The CDR3 sequence is 16 residues long. The ends lost 3 bases at V and 4 bases at J; junction bases unmatched: 8. CDR3 residues: CASSGIAGGQADTQYF. The CDR3 DNA is TGTGCCAGCAGCGGAATAGCGGGAGGTCAGGCAGATACGCAGTATTTT.

V gene TRBV11-2 combines with J gene TRBJ1-2; possible D gene TRBD1, 6 bases. The V and J ends lost 4 bases and 3 bases respectively, with 18 bases between them. Per the germline V gene, CDR1 is SGHAT and CDR2 is FQNNGV. The CDR3 runs 16 residues. The CDR3 sequence: CASSSEQGVVYYGYTF. CDR3 bases: TGTGCCAGCAGCTCCGAACAGGGTGTGGTCTACTATGGCTACACCTTC.

V gene TRBV19 combines with J gene TRBJ2-1, with TRBD2 matching over 11 bases. This CDR3 spans 18 amino acids. After removal of 4 bases from V and 5 bases from J, the junction contained 13 bases not matched to a gene. The germline V gene has CDR1 LNHDA and CDR2 SQIVND (reference sequence). CDR3 sequence reads: CASSTPNSGGAFNNEQFF. The CDR3 coding sequence is TGTGCCAGTAGTACACCCAATAGCGGGGGGGCCTTCAACAATGAGCAGTTCTTC.

This chain uses TRBV7-6 with TRBJ2-1; tentatively, D is TRBD2 (7 bases). CDR3 length: 12 amino acids. V lost 5 bases and J lost 12, with 14 bases in between. Germline CDR1 is SGHVS and CDR2 is FNYEAQ. The CDR3 spells CASSARGAAQFF. For the CDR3, the DNA is TGTGCCAGCAGCGCCCGGGGGGCTGCGCAGTTCTTC.

V usage is TRBV27 and J usage is TRBJ1-5; D is ambiguous. The V end lost 6 bases, the J end lost 8 bases, and 11 bases lay between the germline ends. The length of the CDR3 is 12 residues. Germline V gives CDR1 MNHEY, CDR2 SMNVEV (reference sequence). The CDR3 reads CASSPSLEPQHF. CDR3 bases: TGTGCCAGCAGCCCTAGCTTGGAGCCCCAGCATTTT.

The chain's CDR3 is CASSPGTSRYNEQFF. The CDR3 DNA is TGTGCCAGCAGCCCCGGGACTAGCAGATACAATGAGCAGTTCTTC. The V and J genes are TRBV7-3 and TRBJ2-1, with 9 positions matching TRBD2. The ends lost 5 bases at V and 4 bases at J; junction bases unmatched: 6. The CDR3 length is 15 residues. Looked up from germline, CDR1 is SGHTA and CDR2 is FQGTGA.

The rearrangement uses TRBV4-2 and TRBJ2-1; TRBD2 matches 7 bases. The V gene's germline CDR1 is LGHNA and CDR2 YNFKEQ. Germline trimming cut 3 bases from V and 5 bases from J; bases unmatched to any gene: 7. The CDR3 length is 15 residues. CDR3 nucleotide sequence: TGTGCCAGCAGCCAGGGAGCGGGGCCCAACAATGAGCAGTTCTTC. This sequence encodes CASSQGAGPNNEQFF.

The V and J genes are TRBV6-6 and TRBJ2-3; tentative D call: TRBD2 (5 bases). The CDR3 contains 15 residues. The ends were cut back, 2 bases at V and 2 bases at J, with 11 bases in the middle. Germline CDR1 is MNHNY and CDR2 is SVGAGI (reference sequence). The CDR3 here is CASSYGLGDTDTQYF. The CDR3 coding sequence is TGTGCCAGCAGTTACGGACTCGGGGACACAGATACGCAGTATTTT.

This rearrangement joins TRBV7-9 to TRBJ1-1; 9 bases are shared with TRBD1. This CDR3 region has 16 residues. The V gene's germline CDR1 is SEHNR and CDR2 FQNEAQ (reference sequence). The V and J ends lost 5 bases and 5 bases, in that order; junction bases with no gene match: 12. DNA of the CDR3: TGTGCCAGCAGCCTGCCCAGGACAGGGGCATTGACTGAAGCTTTCTTT. Translation: CASSLPRTGALTEAFF.

The chain is built from TRBV5-1 and TRBJ2-7; D gene uncertain. This CDR3 has 13 amino acids. Germline values: CDR1 SGHRS, CDR2 YFSETQ. V was trimmed by 3 bases and J by 1 base, leaving 8 bases between them. The CDR3 spells CASSSTASYEQYF. DNA for the CDR3: TGCGCCAGCAGCTCCACAGCTTCCTACGAGCAGTACTTC.

The J gene is TRBJ1-1, the V gene TRBV19; a weak D match, TRBD1 (5 bases). The germline V gene encodes CDR1 LNHDA and CDR2 SQIVND (reference sequence). The V and J ends lost 3 bases and 5 bases respectively, with 13 bases between them. The CDR3 consists of 14 residues. Here the CDR3 reads CASSISAGRTEAFF. CDR3 sequence (DNA): TGTGCCAGTAGTATTTCGGCAGGGAGGACTGAAGCTTTCTTT.